This T cell receptor beta chain stems from a study of blood T cell repertoires in COVID-19. Study as a whole: The origin of the acute and convalescent COVID-19 samples was the United States, Italy and Spain. The analysed material was cDNA or gDNA that came from T cells, B-cell-depleted T cells, or PBMCs.

This CDR3 has 16 residues. CDR1 and CDR2 from the germline V gene are MGHRA and YSYEKL. The J segment lost 2 bases and the V segment lost 2 bases, leaving 5 bases of the junction unmatched. Original methodology: Amplification of reference gene primers provided the estimated nucleated cell counts. Clones were sequenced by immunoSEQ multiplex PCR, and TCRdb holds only the in-frame ones, with some missing. V, J and clone size are taken as reported in that table, and D and trimming were inferred from the DNA itself. Here the sample spans around 56,000 clones, about 73% being singletons. This chain uses TRBV4-1 with TRBJ2-2; 7 nucleotides line up with TRBD1. The clonotype was recovered from a woman in her 70s with acute or convalescent COVID-19. The sequenced material came from peripheral blood. The CDR3 loop reads CASSQTGTANTGELFF. CDR3 in DNA: TGCGCCAGCAGCCAAACCGGGACAGCTAACACCGGGGAGCTGTTTTTT.